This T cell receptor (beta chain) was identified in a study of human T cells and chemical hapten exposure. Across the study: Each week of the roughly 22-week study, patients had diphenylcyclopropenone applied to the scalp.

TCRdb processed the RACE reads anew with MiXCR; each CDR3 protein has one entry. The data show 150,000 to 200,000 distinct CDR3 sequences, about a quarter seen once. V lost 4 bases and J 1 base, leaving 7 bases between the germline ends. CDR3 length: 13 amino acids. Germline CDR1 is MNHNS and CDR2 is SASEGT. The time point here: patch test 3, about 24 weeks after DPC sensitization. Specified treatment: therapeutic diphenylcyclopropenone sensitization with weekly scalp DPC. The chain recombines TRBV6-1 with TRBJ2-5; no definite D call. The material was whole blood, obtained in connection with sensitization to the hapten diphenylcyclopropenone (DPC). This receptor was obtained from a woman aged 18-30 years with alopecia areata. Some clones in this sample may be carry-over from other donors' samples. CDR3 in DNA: TGTGCCAGCAGTGCGGCTACCCAAGAGACCCAGTACTTC. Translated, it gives CASSAATQETQYF.